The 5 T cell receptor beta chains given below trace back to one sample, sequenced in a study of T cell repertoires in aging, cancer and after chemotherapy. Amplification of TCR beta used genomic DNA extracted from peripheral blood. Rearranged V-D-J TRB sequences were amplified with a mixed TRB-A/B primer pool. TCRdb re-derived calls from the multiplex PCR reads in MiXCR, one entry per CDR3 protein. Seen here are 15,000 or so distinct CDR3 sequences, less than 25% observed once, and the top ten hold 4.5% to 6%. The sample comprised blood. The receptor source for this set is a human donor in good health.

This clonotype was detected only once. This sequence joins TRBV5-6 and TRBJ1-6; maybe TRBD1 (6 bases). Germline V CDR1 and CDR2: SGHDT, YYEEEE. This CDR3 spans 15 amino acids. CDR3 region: CVSSQSGRGSSPLHF. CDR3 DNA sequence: TGTGTTAGCAGCCAAAGCGGCAGGGGCAGCTCACCCCTCCACTTT. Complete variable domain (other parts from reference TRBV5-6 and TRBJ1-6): DAGVTQSPTHLIKTRGQQVTLRCSPKSGHDTVSWYQQALGQGPQFIFQYYEEEERQRGNFPDRFSGHQFPNYSSELNVNALLLGDSALYLCVSSQSGRGSSPLHFGNGTRLTVT.

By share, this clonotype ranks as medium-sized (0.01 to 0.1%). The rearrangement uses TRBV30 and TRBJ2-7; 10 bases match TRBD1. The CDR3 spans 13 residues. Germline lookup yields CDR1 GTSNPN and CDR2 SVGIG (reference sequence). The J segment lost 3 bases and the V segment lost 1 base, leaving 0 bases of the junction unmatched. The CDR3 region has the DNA TGTGCCTGGAGTGGGGACAGGGGCTACGAGCAGTACTTC. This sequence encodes CAWSGDRGYEQYF.

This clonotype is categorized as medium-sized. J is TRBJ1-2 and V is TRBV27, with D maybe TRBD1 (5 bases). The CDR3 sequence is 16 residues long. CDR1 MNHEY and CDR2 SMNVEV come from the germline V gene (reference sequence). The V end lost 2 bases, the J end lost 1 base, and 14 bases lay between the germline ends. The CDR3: CASSLATGGLNYGYTF. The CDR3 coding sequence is TGTGCCAGCAGTTTAGCCACGGGGGGACTTAACTATGGCTACACCTTC.

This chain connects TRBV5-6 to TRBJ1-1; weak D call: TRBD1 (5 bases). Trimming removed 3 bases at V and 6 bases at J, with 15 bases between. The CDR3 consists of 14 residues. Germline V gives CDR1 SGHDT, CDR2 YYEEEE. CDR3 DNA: TGTGCCAGCAGCTCCATGGGGGTTCTGTCTGAAGCTTTCTTT. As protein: CASSSMGVLSEAFF.

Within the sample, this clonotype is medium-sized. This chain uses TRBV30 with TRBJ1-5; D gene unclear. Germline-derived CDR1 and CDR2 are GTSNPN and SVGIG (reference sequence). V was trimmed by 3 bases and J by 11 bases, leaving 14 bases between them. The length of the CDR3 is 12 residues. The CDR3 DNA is TGTGCCTGGAGCGTCGGTCCATCGGCCCAGCATTTT. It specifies CAWSVGPSAQHF.